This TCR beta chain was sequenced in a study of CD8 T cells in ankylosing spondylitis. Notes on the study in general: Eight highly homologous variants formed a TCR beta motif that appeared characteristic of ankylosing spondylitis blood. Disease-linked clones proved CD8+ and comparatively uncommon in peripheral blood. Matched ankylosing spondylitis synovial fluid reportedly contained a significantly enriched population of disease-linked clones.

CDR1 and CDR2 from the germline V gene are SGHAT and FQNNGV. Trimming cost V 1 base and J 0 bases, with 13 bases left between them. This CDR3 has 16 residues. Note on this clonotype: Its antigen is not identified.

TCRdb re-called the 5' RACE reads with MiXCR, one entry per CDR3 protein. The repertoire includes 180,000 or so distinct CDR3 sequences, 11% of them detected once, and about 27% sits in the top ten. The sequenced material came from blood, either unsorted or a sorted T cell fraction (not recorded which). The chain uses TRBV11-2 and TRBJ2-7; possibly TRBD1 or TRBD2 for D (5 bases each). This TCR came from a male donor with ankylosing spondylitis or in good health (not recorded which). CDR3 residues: CASSLARDLFSYEQYF. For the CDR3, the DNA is TGTGCCAGCAGCTTAGCTCGGGACCTTTTCTCCTACGAGCAGTACTTC.